This T cell receptor beta chain was sequenced for a study of cytotoxic CD8 clonotypes in ibrutinib-treated CLL. Study at large: Among responders, roughly 25 were partial and 2 complete; after median approximately 62 months, approximately 15 stayed remitted and approximately 12 progressed.

General study points: Patients showed higher baseline clonality than age-matched healthy donors, and it tracked circulating CD8+ T-cell counts.

As to this clone: Antigen specificity is unknown.

Repertoires were generated with immunoSEQ multiplex PCR, while TCRdb's copy carries only in-frame clones and drops some. The table records about 5,500 clones, roughly 68% of them present only once. The CDR3 spans 14 residues. Per the germline V gene, CDR1 is SGHDT and CDR2 is YYEEEE. With 2 bases removed from V and 1 base from J, the gap between germline ends came to 7 bases. The chain has TRBV5-6 and TRBJ1-3; no reliable D call. The source was PBMCs, collected before ibrutinib treatment. This TCR was sampled from a human donor with chronic lymphocytic leukemia. CDR3 loop: CASSFYSSGNTIYF. CDR3 bases: TGTGCCAGCAGCTTCTATTCTTCTGGAAACACCATATATTTT.